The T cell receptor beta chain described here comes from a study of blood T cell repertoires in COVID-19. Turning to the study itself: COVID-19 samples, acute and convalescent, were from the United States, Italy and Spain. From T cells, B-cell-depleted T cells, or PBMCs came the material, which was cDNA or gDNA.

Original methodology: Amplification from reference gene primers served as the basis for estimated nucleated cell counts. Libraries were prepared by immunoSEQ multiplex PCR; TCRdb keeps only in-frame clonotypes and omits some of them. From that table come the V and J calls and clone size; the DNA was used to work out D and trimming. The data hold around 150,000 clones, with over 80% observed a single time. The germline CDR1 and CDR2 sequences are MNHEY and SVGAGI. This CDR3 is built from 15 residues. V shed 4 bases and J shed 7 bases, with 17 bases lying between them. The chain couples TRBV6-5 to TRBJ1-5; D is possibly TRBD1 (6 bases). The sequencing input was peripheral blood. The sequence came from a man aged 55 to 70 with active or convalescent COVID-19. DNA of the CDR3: TGTGCCAGCAGTTCCGACCTACAGGGAAGGCAGCCCCAGCATTTT. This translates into CASSSDLQGRQPQHF.